Shown below are 23 T cell receptor beta chains from a single sample sequenced in a study of control samples from healthy donors and cancer patients (TCRdb year 2020). To prepare the library, the immunoSEQ multiplex PCR assay was applied. Sourced from immuneACCESS, this table was stored by TCRdb with only in-frame sequences that have V and J called. A share of the clones is absent; for the studies checked, an unresolved V gene accounts for under half, and the remainder has no known explanation. Present in this sample are about 90,000 clones, about nine tenths of which were seen just once. The ten largest clones represent under 4% of the sample. Sequenced: blood. Every receptor here comes from a woman between 18 and 29 years old in good health.

The chain has TRBV29-1 and TRBJ2-1; 10 nucleotides match TRBD2. Germline CDR1 reads SQVTM; CDR2 reads ANQGSEA. Germline trimming cut 5 bases from V and 9 bases from J; bases unmatched to any gene: 10. CDR3 length: 14 residues. DNA of the CDR3: TGCAGCGTTAGGAGCGGGGGGGCACGTATTGAGCAGTTCTTC. This sequence encodes CSVRSGGARIEQFF.

This chain uses TRBV7-9 with TRBJ2-7, with D possibly TRBD1 on 6 matching bases. Germline CDR1 reads SEHNR; CDR2 reads FQNEAQ (reference sequence). The CDR3 totals 16 residues. Trimming removed 2 bases at V and 4 bases at J, with 18 bases between. CDR3 nucleotides: TGTGCCAGCAGCTTATCTCTCGGACAGTTATTATACGAGCAGTACTTC. This gives the protein CASSLSLGQLLYEQYF.

V gene TRBV10-1 combines with J gene TRBJ1-4; D call uncertain. Germline V CDR1 and CDR2: WNHNN, SYGVQD (reference sequence). V lost 2 bases and J lost 8, with 9 bases in between. The CDR3 loop spans 13 amino acids. CDR3: CASSETGGEKLFF. CDR3 sequence (DNA): TGCGCCAGCAGTGAGACGGGTGGCGAAAAACTGTTTTTT.

This chain uses TRBV5-1 with TRBJ1-1; maybe TRBD1 (6 bases). CDR3 size: 15 residues. Germline V CDR1 and CDR2: SGHRS, YFSETQ. V was clipped by 0 bases and J by 5 bases, with 14 bases between them. This chain's CDR3 is CASSLVLGGETEAFF. The CDR3 DNA is TGCGCCAGCAGCTTGGTTCTAGGGGGGGAAACTGAAGCTTTCTTT.

The V gene is TRBV5-1, the J gene TRBJ1-2, with D maybe TRBD1 (6 bases). V lost 4 bases to trimming and J lost 7 bases, with 14 bases between them. This CDR3 comprises 13 residues. The germline CDR1 and CDR2 sequences are SGHRS and YFSETQ. CDR3: CASSTDSQGGYTF. The CDR3 DNA follows: TGCGCCAGCAGCACGGACAGCCAGGGTGGCTACACCTTC.

The chain recombines TRBV19 with TRBJ1-5; TRBD1 matches 7 bases. CDR3 length: 15 amino acids. V gave up 4 bases and J gave up 1 base; unmatched junction bases: 4. Germline V CDR1 and CDR2: LNHDA, SQIVND (reference sequence). The CDR3 nucleotides are TGTGCCAGTAGTAACAGGGGCGGAAGCAATCAGCCCCAGCATTTT. This gives the protein CASSNRGGSNQPQHF.

The chain uses TRBV6-5 and TRBJ1-2, with 8 bases lining up with TRBD1. Germline lookup yields CDR1 MNHEY and CDR2 SVGAGI. J gave up 4 bases and V 7 bases, and 11 bases lay outside the gene matches. CDR3 length equals 15 residues. DNA for the CDR3: TGTGCCAGCACCCCAGGGGGCTCGCGCTTCTATGGCTACACCTTC. Its protein is CASTPGGSRFYGYTF.

This chain connects TRBV7-8 to TRBJ1-2, with TRBD1 identical over 7 bases. V lost 2 bases to trimming and J lost 7 bases; unmatched junction nucleotides: 7. Germline V gene data show CDR1 as SGHVS and CDR2 as FQNEAQ. The CDR3 runs 14 residues. CDR3 bases: TGTGCCAGCAGCTTAACGCGGGACAGCTCTGGCTACACCTTC. Translated: CASSLTRDSSGYTF.

J is TRBJ2-5 and V is TRBV7-2; 11 bases line up with TRBD2. Germline lookup yields CDR1 SGHTA and CDR2 FQGNSA. This CDR3 contains 16 residues. The junction had 10 bases not matched to a gene; V was cut back by 5 bases and J by 5 bases. The CDR3 DNA reads TGTGCCAGCAGCGTAGATGGGTCTAGCGGGGGGGAGACCCAGTACTTC. Translation: CASSVDGSSGGETQYF.

The V gene is TRBV19, the J gene TRBJ1-1, with D unresolved. V was trimmed by 4 bases and J by 0 bases, leaving 12 bases between them. The CDR3 has 15 residues. CDR1 and CDR2 (germline): LNHDA, SQIVND (reference sequence). Here the CDR3 reads CASSTSALMNTEAFF. The CDR3 DNA is TGTGCCAGTAGTACCTCGGCCCTAATGAACACTGAAGCTTTCTTT.

This chain connects TRBV27 to TRBJ2-5; 7 bases are shared with TRBD1. Germline trimming cut 3 bases from V and 7 bases from J; bases unmatched to any gene: 8. The CDR3 contains 14 residues. The germline V gene has CDR1 MNHEY and CDR2 SMNVEV (reference sequence). As DNA, the CDR3 is TGTGCCAGCAGTTTTGTTAAGGGGGCAGGGACCCAGTACTTC. This translates into CASSFVKGAGTQYF.

V and J are TRBV10-3 and TRBJ1-6; 7 bases fit TRBD1. Looked up from germline, CDR1 is ENHRY and CDR2 is SYGVKD. This CDR3 has 15 residues. J gave up 3 bases and V 6 bases, and 5 bases lay outside the gene matches. The CDR3: CAIRPGTDYNSPLHF. Written as DNA, the CDR3 is TGTGCCATCAGGCCCGGGACAGACTATAATTCACCCCTCCACTTT.

The rearrangement uses TRBV7-8 and TRBJ1-1; perhaps TRBD1 as D (6 bases). CDR1 and CDR2 from the germline V gene are SGHVS and FQNEAQ. V lost 6 bases, J lost 7 bases, and 15 bases lay in between. The CDR3 contains 13 residues. CDR3 protein: CASRLTGSGEAFF. DNA of the CDR3: TGTGCCAGCAGACTTACAGGGTCAGGTGAAGCTTTCTTT.

The V call is TRBV29-1, the J call TRBJ1-2; 8 nucleotides line up with TRBD1. Losses at the gene ends were 7 bases for V and 2 bases for J; bases not matched to a gene: 6. The CDR3 is made up of 13 amino acids. Germline V gene data show CDR1 as SQVTM and CDR2 as ANQGSEA. The CDR3 reads CSAPTGANYGYTF. CDR3 sequence (DNA): TGCAGCGCCCCGACAGGGGCGAACTATGGCTACACCTTC.

This chain connects TRBV19 to TRBJ2-1; D might be TRBD1 (5 bases). V dropped 6 bases and J dropped 1 base, with 16 bases sitting between them. This CDR3 is built from 16 residues. The germline V gene has CDR1 LNHDA and CDR2 SQIVND (reference sequence). CDR3 amino acids: CASRATEAKSYNEQFF. The CDR3 coding sequence is TGTGCCAGTAGGGCGACAGAGGCGAAGTCCTACAATGAGCAGTTCTTC.

In this sample, this clone turned up once. V is TRBV18 and J is TRBJ1-2, with D tentatively TRBD1 (5 bases). The CDR3 is made up of 17 amino acids. The V gene's germline CDR1 is KGHSH and CDR2 LQKENI. The V gene lost 3 bases and the J gene lost 8 bases, with 25 bases spanning the gap. The CDR3 region is CASSPPRGSLKGMGYTF. The CDR3 DNA reads as TGTGCCAGCTCACCCCCGAGGGGATCTTTAAAGGGTATGGGCTACACCTTC.

The chain carries TRBV7-9 and TRBJ1-1; D ambiguous. In germline, CDR1 is SEHNR, CDR2 FQNEAQ (reference sequence). The CDR3 loop spans 13 amino acids. With 2 bases removed from V and 2 bases from J, the gap between germline ends came to 6 bases. DNA of the CDR3: TGTGCCAGCAGCTTACAGGAAAACACTGAAGCTTTCTTT. This translates into CASSLQENTEAFF. Full variable domain (remainder filled in from reference TRBV7-9 and TRBJ1-1): DTGVSQNPRHKITKRGQNVTFRCDPISEHNRLYWYRQTLGQGPEFLTYFQNEAQLEKSRLLSDRFSAERPKGSFSTLEIQRTEQGDSAMYLCASSLQENTEAFFGQGTRLTVV.

This clone was recorded only once. V and J are TRBV5-6 and TRBJ1-2; D call uncertain. V was trimmed by 6 bases and J by 6 bases, leaving 9 bases between them. This CDR3 has 11 residues. Germline V gene data show CDR1 as SGHDT and CDR2 as YYEEEE. The CDR3 is CASKAADGYTF. CDR3 in DNA: TGTGCCAGCAAGGCAGCGGATGGCTACACCTTC.

This chain uses TRBV5-6 with TRBJ1-4; weak D call: TRBD1 (6 bases). The CDR3 consists of 15 residues. CDR1 is SGHDT and CDR2 is YYEEEE in the germline V gene. Trimming stripped 4 bases from V and 6 bases from J, with 16 bases between. The CDR3 DNA reads TGTGCCAGCAGCCCGACAGGTTCCGTGGATGAAAAACTGTTTTTT. It encodes CASSPTGSVDEKLFF.

To note about this clone: Germline is not matched at one junction end, which may reflect a read error. V and J are TRBV3-1 (or the pseudogene TRBV3-2) and TRBJ2-5, with D perhaps TRBD1 (5 bases). Germline V CDR1 and CDR2: LGHDT, YNNKEL (reference sequence). The CDR3 has 14 amino acids. For the CDR3, the DNA is TGTGCCGGCAGCCAAGATCTAAGGGGAGAGACCCAGTACTTC. It encodes CAGSQDLRGETQYF.

This chain joins TRBV4-1 and TRBJ2-1, with D perhaps matching TRBD1 (5 bases). The CDR3 has 14 residues. CDR1 MGHRA and CDR2 YSYEKL come from the germline V gene. V was clipped by 1 base and J by 8 bases, with 12 bases between them. The CDR3 here is CASSQAQGFDEQFF. The CDR3 DNA is TGCGCCAGCAGCCAAGCCCAGGGCTTCGATGAGCAGTTCTTC.

The rearrangement links TRBV4-1 to TRBJ1-3; 9 positions agree with TRBD1. Per germline, CDR1 MGHRA and CDR2 YSYEKL. J gave up 7 bases and V 4 bases, and 8 bases lay outside the gene matches. There are 15 residues in the CDR3. CDR3 in amino acids: CASSPRTGDRNTIYF. Here the CDR3 DNA reads TGCGCCAGCAGCCCTCGGACAGGGGATCGCAACACCATATATTTT.

CDR3 protein: CASSGQNYEQYF. CDR3 nucleotides: TGCGCCAGCAGTGGACAGAACTACGAGCAGTACTTC. The rearrangement uses TRBV10-1 and TRBJ2-7, with D possibly TRBD1 on 5 matching bases. The CDR3 is 12 amino acids. V lost 4 bases, J lost 3 bases, and 7 bases lay in between. Germline loops: CDR1 WNHNN, CDR2 SYGVQD (reference sequence).